The 24 T cell receptor beta chains in this list originate from one sample, sequenced in a study of cytomegalovirus exposure and HLA in healthy donors (dated by TCRdb to about 2017). Receptor libraries were prepared by the immunoSEQ multiplex PCR assay. For the multiplex PCR, a mixture combining 60 forward primers for TCR Vbeta segments and 13 reverse primers for TCR Jbeta segments was used. Entries here come from immuneACCESS through TCRdb and include only in-frame sequences with V and J called. Some clones fail to appear in such tables; in the studies checked, an unresolved V gene covers under half of the shortfall, and the cause of the remainder is unknown. Within this sample are fewer than 350,000 clones, with 80% to 90% of them counted one time only. About 2.5% of the sample belongs to the ten largest clones. Specimen: PBMCs. The source is a woman aged 18-29 years in good health and CMV-seronegative.

The gene calls are TRBV2 and TRBJ1-2; TRBD1 agrees at 11 bases. V was pared by 2 bases and J by 2 bases, with 4 bases of the junction left unmatched. Germline CDR1 reads SNHLY; CDR2 reads FYNNEI. This CDR3 region has 16 residues. Here the CDR3 reads CASSERGTGGNYGYTF. CDR3 nucleotides: TGTGCCAGCAGTGAAAGGGGGACAGGGGGGAACTATGGCTACACCTTC.

The chain uses TRBV5-1 and TRBJ1-6; TRBD1 might be the D (5 bases). Germline lookup yields CDR1 SGHRS and CDR2 YFSETQ. V was trimmed by 4 bases and J by 9 bases, leaving 17 bases between them. This CDR3 spans 15 amino acids. The CDR3 bases are TGCGCCAGCAGCCTCAGAGCCGGGGGACCTTCACCCCTCCACTTT. This encodes CASSLRAGGPSPLHF. Full variable domain (outside the CDR3, taken from reference TRBV5-1 and TRBJ1-6): KAGVTQTPRYLIKTRGQQVTLSCSPISGHRSVSWYQQTPGQGLQFLFEYFSETQRNKGNFPGRFSGRQFSNSRSEMNVSTLELGDSALYLCASSLRAGGPSPLHFGNGTRLTVT.

This chain links TRBV27 with TRBJ1-2; 8 nucleotides align to TRBD1. CDR1 and CDR2 (germline): MNHEY, SMNVEV (reference sequence). This CDR3 contains 14 residues. After removal of 5 bases from V and 5 bases from J, the junction contained 7 bases not matched to a gene. The CDR3 here is CASSLTGAGYGYTF. The CDR3 DNA follows: TGTGCCAGCAGTCTGACAGGGGCCGGGTATGGCTACACCTTC.

The genes are TRBV19 and TRBJ2-3; TRBD1 aligns across 8 bases. The CDR3 is 13 amino acids. The germline V gene encodes CDR1 LNHDA and CDR2 SQIVND (reference sequence). V was clipped by 10 bases and J by 3 bases; unmatched bases: 6. The CDR3, as DNA: TGTGCCACCACAGGGGGTTCGACAGATACGCAGTATTTT. This encodes CATTGGSTDTQYF.

This clone was detected once. The genes are TRBV10-3 and TRBJ2-1; 7 positions match TRBD2. This CDR3 is built from 16 residues. From germline, CDR1 is ENHRY and CDR2 SYGVKD. The J segment lost 2 bases and the V segment lost 4 bases, leaving 8 bases of the junction unmatched. CDR3 sequence: CAISVSERDAYNEQFF. CDR3 nucleotide sequence: TGTGCCATCAGTGTTAGTGAGCGGGATGCCTACAATGAGCAGTTCTTC.

This clone was recorded only once. The V and J genes are TRBV6-1 and TRBJ2-5, with no clear D. Germline CDR1 MNHNS, CDR2 SASEGT. This CDR3 has 15 residues. Between the trimmed V and J ends, which lost 1 base and 2 bases, there was a span of 11 bases. This CDR3 is CASSEDGLSQETQYF. The CDR3 DNA reads as TGTGCCAGCAGTGAAGATGGGCTTTCACAAGAGACCCAGTACTTC.

The rearrangement links TRBV14 to TRBJ1-1, with 8 bases matching TRBD1. Germline CDR1 and CDR2: SGHDN and FVKESK. The CDR3 covers 15 residues. V lost 5 bases to trimming and J lost 3 bases; unmatched junction nucleotides: 8. The CDR3 loop is CASSNLDRAYTEAFF. The CDR3 bases are TGTGCCAGCAGCAATTTGGACAGGGCCTACACTGAAGCTTTCTTT.

V gene TRBV7-9 combines with J gene TRBJ1-4; 8 positions match TRBD1. Germline CDR1 is SEHNR and CDR2 is FQNEAQ (reference sequence). The CDR3 has 17 residues. The ends lost 3 bases at V and 8 bases at J; junction bases unmatched: 14. In DNA form, the CDR3 reads TGTGCCAGCAGCTTGGCATCAGGGGGCTTATTAGGGGAAAAACTGTTTTTT. This translates into CASSLASGGLLGEKLFF.

V gene TRBV12-5 combines with J gene TRBJ2-1; D is unresolved. Trimming shortened V by 5 bases and J by 10 bases, and 12 bases separated the two germline ends. The CDR3 runs to 12 residues. CDR1 and CDR2 from the germline V gene are LGHNT and FRNRAP. For the CDR3, the DNA is TGTGCTAGTGGTCCTGCCCTTCGGGAGCAGTTCTTC. Translating it yields CASGPALREQFF.

With regard to this clone: Other DNA variants within this sample encode the same CDR3. This chain links TRBV4-1 with TRBJ1-1; 10 bases agree with TRBD1. V was pared by 4 bases and J by 1 base, with 3 bases of the junction left unmatched. In germline, CDR1 is MGHRA, CDR2 YSYEKL. This CDR3 is built from 15 residues. The CDR3 loop is CASSRGQGPNTEAFF. Written as DNA, the CDR3 is TGCGCCAGCAGCCGGGGACAGGGGCCGAACACTGAAGCTTTCTTT.

The chain combines TRBV5-4 with TRBJ1-6, with 7 positions matching TRBD1. The CDR3 runs 15 residues. With 2 bases clipped from V and 9 bases from J, the junction kept 8 bases outside the gene matches. Germline loops: CDR1 SGHNT, CDR2 YYREEE (reference sequence). This CDR3 is CASSFGATGASPLHF. Written as DNA, the CDR3 is TGTGCCAGCAGCTTCGGGGCCACAGGGGCTTCACCCCTCCACTTT.

The chain uses TRBV15 and TRBJ2-3; D is uncertain. Germline assignment: CDR1 LNHNV and CDR2 YYDKDF (reference sequence). Between the trimmed V and J ends, which lost 0 bases and 0 bases, there was a span of 10 bases. This CDR3 is built from 16 residues. The CDR3 nucleotides are TGTGCCACCAGCAGAGATGGGCAGGTCAGCACAGATACGCAGTATTTT. Amino acids: CATSRDGQVSTDTQYF.

The gene calls are TRBV5-6 and TRBJ2-1; 13 bases line up with TRBD2. The CDR3 spans 17 residues. Germline V gene data show CDR1 as SGHDT and CDR2 as YYEEEE. Losses at the gene ends were 4 bases for V and 4 bases for J; bases not matched to a gene: 8. The CDR3 nucleotides are TGTGCCAGCAGCCCCAGGACTAGCGGGGGCTTATACAATGAGCAGTTCTTC. This translates into CASSPRTSGGLYNEQFF.

The chain is built from TRBV5-1 and TRBJ1-5; unclear D gene. V was clipped by 7 bases and J by 2 bases, with 16 bases between them. CDR3 length: 15 residues. CDR1 and CDR2 from the germline V gene are SGHRS and YFSETQ. The CDR3 reads CASPRWRVGNQPQHF. The CDR3 DNA sequence: TGCGCCAGCCCCCGGTGGAGGGTAGGCAATCAGCCCCAGCATTTT. The full variable domain, its missing parts supplied by reference TRBV5-1 and TRBJ1-5, is KAGVTQTPRYLIKTRGQQVTLSCSPISGHRSVSWYQQTPGQGLQFLFEYFSETQRNKGNFPGRFSGRQFSNSRSEMNVSTLELGDSALYLCASPRWRVGNQPQHFGDGTRLSIL.

This chain joins TRBV6-1 and TRBJ1-5, with 7 positions matching TRBD1. The CDR3 is made up of 16 amino acids. Germline V CDR1 and CDR2: MNHNS, SASEGT. Trimming removed 2 bases from V and 3 bases from J; junction bases left unmatched: 7. CDR3 amino acids: CASSEPETGHNQPQHF. The CDR3 DNA sequence: TGTGCCAGCAGTGAACCGGAGACAGGGCACAATCAGCCCCAGCATTTT.

The CDR3 DNA follows: TGTGCCAGCAGTCCGGGACTTCACACAGATACGCAGTATTTT. This codes for CASSPGLHTDTQYF. The chain employs TRBV6-5 and TRBJ2-3, with D maybe TRBD2 (6 bases). The V gene's germline CDR1 is MNHEY and CDR2 SVGAGI. The V end was cut by 5 bases, the J end by 2 bases, with 11 bases between. The CDR3 consists of 14 residues.

The rearrangement joins TRBV18 to TRBJ2-7; 9 bases agree with TRBD2. This CDR3 has 14 residues. V lost 6 bases, J lost 7 bases, and 10 bases stayed unmatched. CDR1 and CDR2 (germline): KGHSH, LQKENI. CDR3 sequence reads: CASSRREGIKEQYF. The CDR3 region has the DNA TGTGCCAGCTCCCGGCGGGAGGGAATTAAGGAGCAGTACTTC.

The CDR3, as DNA: TGTGCCTGGAGTGTCTCTGGGGGGTCTAATGAAAAACTGTTTTTT. Protein sequence: CAWSVSGGSNEKLFF. This chain joins TRBV30 and TRBJ1-4; D is perhaps TRBD1 (5 bases). This CDR3 comprises 15 residues. Trimming took 0 bases from V and 3 from J, leaving 11 bases between them. CDR1 and CDR2 (germline): GTSNPN, SVGIG (reference sequence).

The chain employs TRBV29-1 and TRBJ1-2; 7 bases map to TRBD1. The CDR3 loop spans 12 amino acids. V dropped 6 bases and J dropped 5; count of bases not matched to a gene: 6. The V gene's germline CDR1 is SQVTM and CDR2 ANQGSEA. The CDR3, as DNA: TGCAGCGTCGGTGGGACAGTTTATGGCTACACCTTC. This gives the protein CSVGGTVYGYTF.

V is TRBV4-1 and J is TRBJ2-7; D is ambiguous. The CDR3 totals 13 residues. The germline V gene has CDR1 MGHRA and CDR2 YSYEKL. Trimming removed 0 bases from V and 2 bases from J, with 5 bases in between. CDR3 nucleotide sequence: TGCGCCAGCAGCCAAGAACTGACCTACGAGCAGTACTTC. This sequence encodes CASSQELTYEQYF.

This chain joins TRBV6-1 and TRBJ1-1, with D hard to call. With 6 bases removed from V and 1 base from J, the gap between germline ends came to 9 bases. The CDR3 is 13 amino acids. CDR1 is MNHNS and CDR2 is SASEGT in the germline V gene. CDR3 in amino acids: CASSPSENTEAFF. CDR3 in DNA: TGTGCCAGCAGCCCCAGTGAGAACACTGAAGCTTTCTTT.

The chain employs TRBV27 and TRBJ2-7, with TRBD2 matching over 13 bases. V trimming: 5 bases; J trimming: 4 bases; junction bases outside the gene matches: 8. Looked up from germline, CDR1 is MNHEY and CDR2 is SMNVEV (reference sequence). The CDR3 runs 16 residues. The CDR3 sequence is CASSPLTSGGPYEQYF. The CDR3 DNA follows: TGTGCCAGCAGTCCACTGACTAGCGGGGGGCCATACGAGCAGTACTTC.

CDR3 in DNA: TGTGCCAGCAGTTCCCCGGGGGGCTCGGCTGAAGCTTTCTTT. It is translated as CASSSPGGSAEAFF. V gene TRBV6-5 combines with J gene TRBJ1-1, with D perhaps matching TRBD1 (6 bases). CDR3 length: 14 amino acids. The V end was cut by 4 bases, the J end by 6 bases, with 15 bases between. CDR1 is MNHEY, CDR2 SVGAGI, per germline.

This chain connects TRBV7-2 to TRBJ1-1; no clear D. This CDR3 spans 13 amino acids. V lost 6 bases and J lost 2, with 10 bases in between. The germline V gene encodes CDR1 SGHTA and CDR2 FQGNSA. Here the CDR3 DNA reads TGTGCCAGCAGACCAAGGAGCAACACTGAAGCTTTCTTT. Protein: CASRPRSNTEAFF.